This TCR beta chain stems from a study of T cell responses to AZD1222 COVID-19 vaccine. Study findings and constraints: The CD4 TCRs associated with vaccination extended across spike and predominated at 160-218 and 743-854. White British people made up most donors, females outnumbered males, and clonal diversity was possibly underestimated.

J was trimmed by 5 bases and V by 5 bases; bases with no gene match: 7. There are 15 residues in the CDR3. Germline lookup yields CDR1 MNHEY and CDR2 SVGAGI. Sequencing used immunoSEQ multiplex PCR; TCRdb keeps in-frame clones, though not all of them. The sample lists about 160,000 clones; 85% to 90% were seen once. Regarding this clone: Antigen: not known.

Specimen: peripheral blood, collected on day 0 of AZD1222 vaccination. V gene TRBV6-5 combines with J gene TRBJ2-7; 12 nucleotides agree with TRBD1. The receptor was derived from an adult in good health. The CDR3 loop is CASSTGGQGADEQYF. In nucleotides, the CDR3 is TGTGCCAGCAGTACCGGGGGACAGGGGGCGGACGAGCAGTACTTC.